This T cell receptor beta chain was found in a study of T cell repertoires in cytomegalovirus infection. Study-level information: The public TCR beta signatures pointed to both CMV infection and matching HLA type. General study findings and limits: In two of eight donors, the top clonotype was HLA-C-restricted CMV-specific. Cumulative frequency (of public TCR beta family members) identified carriers of CMV plus the relevant HLA.

TCRdb redid the calling of the reads with MiXCR, one entry per CDR3 protein. The table has some 220,000 distinct CDR3 sequences, 9% to 15% seen once. Of note for this clonotype: No antigen is known for it.

CDR3 length equals 15 residues. V was shortened by 0 bases and J by 5 bases, with 13 bases between the two germline ends. CDR1 and CDR2 from the germline V gene are LGHDT and YNNKEL (reference sequence). This TCR was recovered from a human donor in good health (CMV status not recorded). Some clones in this sample may be carry-over from other donors' samples. The rearrangement uses TRBV3-1 and TRBJ2-5; D uncertain. The sample comprised PBMCs. The CDR3 DNA sequence: TGTGCCAGCAGCCAAGATAGAACCTCCGGGGAGACCCAGTACTTC. Its translation is CASSQDRTSGETQYF.